This T cell receptor beta chain was documented in a study of control samples from healthy donors and cancer patients. Germline loops: CDR1 SGDLS, CDR2 YYNGEE. The junction had 17 bases not matched to a gene; V was cut back by 3 bases and J by 8 bases. The CDR3 length is 19 residues. Clones were read by immunoSEQ multiplex PCR, and TCRdb kept only the in-frame ones, dropping some. The sample yields under 70,000 clones, 95% to 97% seen once. The sample was blood. The chain is built from TRBV9 and TRBJ1-4; 12 nucleotides line up with TRBD1. The clonotype was recovered from a woman aged 18-29 years in good health. The CDR3 coding sequence is TGTGCCAGCAGCGGGGAGGTGGGGACAGGGGGCGCCTTCGGAGAAAAACTGTTTTTT. Protein sequence: CASSGEVGTGGAFGEKLFF.